This T cell receptor beta chain is from a study of control samples from healthy donors and cancer patients. The CDR3 runs 15 residues. V shed 5 bases, J shed 2 bases, and the junction held 6 bases outside the gene matches. Germline assignment: CDR1 SGHRS and CDR2 YFSETQ. Measured with immunoSEQ multiplex PCR; TCRdb has only the in-frame clones, and not every one. The profile shows about 54,000 clones, around 97% of them singletons. This receptor was identified in a woman aged 25-40 years in good health. This rearrangement joins TRBV5-1 to TRBJ2-7, with 11 bases matching TRBD2. Sequenced input: blood. CDR3 nucleotide sequence: TGCGCCAGCAGTCCCCTAGCGGGAGGACCCTACGAGCAGTACTTC. Translation: CASSPLAGGPYEQYF.